The next 8 T cell receptor beta chains were all read from a single sample in a study of blood T cell repertoires in COVID-19. Using immunoSEQ multiplex PCR, the repertoire was profiled, and TCRdb retains in-frame clones only, with some absent. The table lists about 82,000 clones, about 83% of them singletons. Sequenced material: peripheral blood. These receptors all come from a woman aged 55-75 years with acute or convalescent COVID-19.

V usage is TRBV7-9 and J usage is TRBJ1-2; TRBD1 matches 9 bases. J was trimmed by 6 bases and V by 5 bases; bases with no gene match: 7. From germline, CDR1 is SEHNR and CDR2 FQNEAQ (reference sequence). The CDR3 is 14 amino acids. The CDR3 DNA sequence: TGTGCCAGCAGCGCAATACAGGGGGCTCATGGCTACACCTTC. This codes for CASSAIQGAHGYTF.

This clone was recorded a few times. The CDR3 protein is CASSLAALAGYEQYF. The CDR3 DNA is TGCGCCAGCAGCTTGGCAGCGCTAGCGGGGTACGAGCAGTACTTC. V usage is TRBV5-1 and J usage is TRBJ2-7; TRBD2 agrees at 9 bases. Germline CDR1 is SGHRS and CDR2 is YFSETQ. CDR3 size: 15 residues. The V gene end was trimmed by 0 bases and the J gene end by 4 bases; junction bases not matched to a gene: 5.

This chain joins TRBV10-3 and TRBJ1-6; weak D call: TRBD1 (6 bases). The CDR3 covers 18 residues. The V gene's germline CDR1 is ENHRY and CDR2 SYGVKD. With 8 bases removed from V and 0 bases from J, the gap between germline ends came to 20 bases. CDR3 residues: CAIASNRALSSYNSPLHF. As DNA, the CDR3 is TGTGCCATCGCGTCTAACAGGGCTTTGAGCTCCTATAATTCACCCCTCCACTTT.

The chain combines TRBV24-1 with TRBJ2-2, with a possible D match to TRBD1 (7 bases). Germline lookup yields CDR1 KGHDR and CDR2 SFDVKD. Trimming cost V 6 bases and J 4 bases, with 11 bases left between them. The CDR3 extends over 14 amino acids. The CDR3 is CATSQQGGTGELFF. CDR3 DNA: TGTGCCACCAGTCAGCAGGGGGGCACCGGGGAGCTGTTTTTT.

The V gene is TRBV7-9, the J gene TRBJ1-1; 12 positions match TRBD1. V lost 5 bases and J lost 6; bases outside the gene matches: 7. This CDR3 contains 15 residues. The germline V gene encodes CDR1 SEHNR and CDR2 FQNEAQ (reference sequence). The DNA for the CDR3 is TGTGCCAGCAGCCCCCAGGGACAGGGGGCTTCTGAAGCTTTCTTT. It specifies CASSPQGQGASEAFF.

This chain connects TRBV10-2 to TRBJ1-6, with TRBD1 identical over 7 bases. CDR1 WSHSY and CDR2 SAAADI come from the germline V gene. The CDR3 runs to 14 residues. Trimming removed 7 bases from V and 5 bases from J; junction bases left unmatched: 5. CDR3 coding DNA: TGCGCCAGCACCGGGACAGCTCATAATTCACCCCTCCACTTT. This codes for CASTGTAHNSPLHF.

The chain has TRBV7-8 and TRBJ2-7, with TRBD2 identical over 10 bases. Looked up from germline, CDR1 is SGHVS and CDR2 is FQNEAQ. The CDR3 covers 15 residues. J gave up 6 bases and V 3 bases, and 8 bases lay outside the gene matches. The CDR3 DNA reads TGTGCCAGCAGCTTGGTTGTAGCGGGGGGTGGCGAGCAGTACTTC. Protein sequence: CASSLVVAGGGEQYF.

The chain joins TRBV10-2 to TRBJ1-5; D unresolved. Trimming stripped 1 base from V and 9 bases from J, with 10 bases between. The CDR3 sequence is 13 residues long. Germline values: CDR1 WSHSY, CDR2 SAAADI. In DNA form, the CDR3 reads TGCGCCAGCAGTGAGTTCGGGGAGCGGCCCCAGCATTTT. Protein product: CASSEFGERPQHF.